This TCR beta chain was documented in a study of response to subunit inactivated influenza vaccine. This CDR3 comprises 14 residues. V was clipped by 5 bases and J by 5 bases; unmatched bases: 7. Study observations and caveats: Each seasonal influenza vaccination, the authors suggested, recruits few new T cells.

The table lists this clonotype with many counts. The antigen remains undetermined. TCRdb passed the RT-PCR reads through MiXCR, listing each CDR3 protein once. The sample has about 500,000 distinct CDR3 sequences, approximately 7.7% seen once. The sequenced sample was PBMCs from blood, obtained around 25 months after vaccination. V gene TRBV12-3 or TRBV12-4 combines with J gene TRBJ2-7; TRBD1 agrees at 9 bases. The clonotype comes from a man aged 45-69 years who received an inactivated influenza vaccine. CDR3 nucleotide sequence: TGTGCCAGCAGTCCCCGGGACAGGGTGGACGAGCAGTACTTC. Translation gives CASSPRDRVDEQYF.